This entry lists 16 T cell receptor beta chains sequenced from one sample in a study of T cell responses to AZD1222 COVID-19 vaccine. TCRdb keeps only in-frame clones here, not all; method: immunoSEQ multiplex PCR. The sample lists 70,000 to 90,000 clones; 75% to 90% were seen once. This material consisted of peripheral blood, taken 28 days after the second AZD1222 dose. These receptors were obtained from an adult who received the AZD1222 COVID-19 vaccine.

V and J are TRBV10-3 and TRBJ1-5, with D tentatively TRBD1 (6 bases). V lost 3 bases to trimming and J lost 0 bases, with 12 bases between them. This CDR3 comprises 16 residues. Germline loops: CDR1 ENHRY, CDR2 SYGVKD. CDR3: CAISENREVSNQPQHF. Here the CDR3 DNA reads TGTGCCATCAGTGAAAACAGGGAAGTTAGCAATCAGCCCCAGCATTTT.

The chain joins TRBV10-2 to TRBJ1-2, with 10 nucleotides matching TRBD1. Looked up from germline, CDR1 is WSHSY and CDR2 is SAAADI. The ends lost 6 bases at V and 9 bases at J; junction bases unmatched: 7. The CDR3 loop spans 13 amino acids. The CDR3 sequence is CASSEGQGVRYTF. CDR3 DNA sequence: TGCGCCAGCAGCGAAGGACAGGGGGTACGCTACACCTTC.

The chain links TRBV6-5 to TRBJ2-7, with TRBD2 matching 9 bases. The CDR3 is 13 residues long. Germline V gene data show CDR1 as MNHEY and CDR2 as SVGAGI. With 8 bases clipped from V and 3 bases from J, the junction kept 5 bases outside the gene matches. CDR3 protein: CASALAGDYEQYF. The CDR3 bases are TGTGCCAGCGCGTTAGCGGGAGACTACGAGCAGTACTTC.

This chain links TRBV24-1 with TRBJ2-2; 7 bases agree with TRBD2. The CDR3 is 16 residues long. CDR1 is KGHDR and CDR2 is SFDVKD in the germline V gene. Losses at the gene ends were 3 bases for V and 0 bases for J; bases not matched to a gene: 3. In DNA, the CDR3 is TGTGCCACCAGTGATACCCGGGGGGCGAACACCGGGGAGCTGTTTTTT. It is translated as CATSDTRGANTGELFF.

The rearrangement joins TRBV4-3 to TRBJ1-4; 7 positions match TRBD1. This CDR3 spans 16 amino acids. The J segment lost 4 bases and the V segment lost 4 bases, leaving 9 bases of the junction unmatched. Germline V gene data show CDR1 as LGHNA and CDR2 as YSLEER. DNA of the CDR3: TGCGCCAGCAGCCCATCAGGGACAGCTCATAATGAAAAACTGTTTTTT. Translation gives CASSPSGTAHNEKLFF.

The rearrangement joins TRBV15 to TRBJ1-1; 7 nucleotides align to TRBD1. This CDR3 has 15 amino acids. The germline gives CDR1 LNHNV, CDR2 YYDKDF (reference sequence). V lost 3 bases to trimming and J lost 1 base; unmatched junction nucleotides: 5. Written as DNA, the CDR3 is TGTGCCACCAGCAGGAGCCGGGACAGGAACACTGAAGCTTTCTTT. As protein: CATSRSRDRNTEAFF.

The chain employs TRBV18 and TRBJ2-1; TRBD1 aligns across 9 bases. The germline CDR1 and CDR2 sequences are KGHSH and LQKENI. The V and J ends lost 4 bases and 4 bases, in that order; junction bases with no gene match: 5. The CDR3 runs to 15 residues. CDR3 DNA sequence: TGTGCCAGCTCACGGGACAGGGCAACGTACAATGAGCAGTTCTTC. Its translation: CASSRDRATYNEQFF.

This chain connects TRBV12-3 or TRBV12-4 to TRBJ1-2; D is ambiguous. CDR3 length: 13 amino acids. V was shortened by 6 bases and J by 4 bases, with 12 bases between the two germline ends. The chain's CDR3 is CASSWESSYGYTF. CDR3 coding DNA: TGTGCCAGCAGCTGGGAGTCTTCCTATGGCTACACCTTC.

DNA for the CDR3: TGCAGCGTTGACTACAGGGGGCGCGGGGGGATGAACACTGAAGCTTTCTTT. Its protein product is CSVDYRGRGGMNTEAFF. The J gene is TRBJ1-1, the V gene TRBV29-1; 9 nucleotides align to TRBD1. V lost 3 bases, J lost 0 bases, and 11 bases stayed unmatched. Per germline, CDR1 SQVTM and CDR2 ANQGSEA. This CDR3 spans 17 amino acids.

This chain links TRBV27 with TRBJ2-2, with TRBD2 as a possible D gene (6 bases). The germline gives CDR1 MNHEY, CDR2 SMNVEV (reference sequence). The CDR3 totals 14 residues. V lost 11 bases and J 6 bases, leaving 19 bases between the germline ends. Here the CDR3 DNA reads TGTGCCTGTTCGGGACTCCCCTTTTCCGGGGAGCTGTTTTTT. Translation: CACSGLPFSGELFF.

The chain carries TRBV3-1 (or the pseudogene TRBV3-2) and TRBJ1-2; possibly TRBD1 for D (6 bases). CDR1 is LGHDT, CDR2 YNNKEL, per germline (reference sequence). The CDR3 contains 16 residues. The V end was cut by 4 bases, the J end by 2 bases, with 17 bases between. DNA of the CDR3: TGTGCCAGCAGCCTACGGGGGACACGAGGGAACTATGGCTACACCTTC. This translates into CASSLRGTRGNYGYTF.

V is TRBV6-5 and J is TRBJ1-2; a possible D gene is TRBD1 (5 bases). Germline V lookup: CDR1 MNHEY, CDR2 SVGAGI. V lost 7 bases to trimming and J lost 4 bases, with 19 bases between them. This CDR3 spans 15 amino acids. The CDR3 DNA sequence: TGTGCCAGCAAAGATGGAGGGGCCCTCTTCTATGGCTACACCTTC. Translating gives CASKDGGALFYGYTF.

The chain is built from TRBV30 and TRBJ1-1, with D possibly being TRBD1 (6 bases). The V and J ends lost 4 bases and 1 base respectively, with 10 bases between them. The CDR3 has 13 residues. Germline V gene lookup returns CDR1 GTSNPN and CDR2 SVGIG (reference sequence). The DNA for the CDR3 is TGTGCCTGGAACAGGGACTCGAACACTGAAGCTTTCTTT. Translating it yields CAWNRDSNTEAFF.

This rearrangement joins TRBV5-1 to TRBJ1-2; 7 positions match TRBD1. Germline CDR1 is SGHRS and CDR2 is YFSETQ. The CDR3 is made up of 13 amino acids. With 1 base clipped from V and 8 bases from J, the junction kept 5 bases outside the gene matches. Here the CDR3 DNA reads TGCGCCAGCAGCTTGTACAGGGGTTGGGGCTACACCTTC. This translates into CASSLYRGWGYTF.

The CDR3 DNA sequence: TGTGCCAGCAGCTTGGGAAGGGGGCGTGCGACTGAAGCTTTCTTT. This codes for CASSLGRGRATEAFF. The V call is TRBV5-6, the J call TRBJ1-1, with 7 bases fitting TRBD1. V was clipped by 0 bases and J by 5 bases; unmatched bases: 7. This CDR3 region has 15 residues. Germline V gives CDR1 SGHDT, CDR2 YYEEEE.

The V call is TRBV24-1, the J call TRBJ1-5; 9 bases are a match to TRBD1. V dropped 0 bases and J dropped 4; count of bases not matched to a gene: 3. The CDR3 covers 16 residues. Looked up from germline, CDR1 is KGHDR and CDR2 is SFDVKD. The CDR3 region has the DNA TGTGCCACCAGTGATTTGTCCGGGACAGGGAATCAGCCCCAGCATTTT. Its translation: CATSDLSGTGNQPQHF.